This entry lists 13 T cell receptor beta chains sequenced from one sample in a study of cytomegalovirus exposure and HLA in healthy donors. 60 Vbeta and 13 Jbeta primers were used in PCR. Sequenced by immunoSEQ multiplex PCR; TCRdb stores in-frame clones only, minus some. The data show over 150,000 clones, approximately 80% seen once. Input material: PBMCs. These receptors all come from a boy under 10 years old in good health and CMV-seronegative.

The V and J genes are TRBV19 and TRBJ1-5, with 7 bases matching TRBD1. The junction had 8 bases not matched to a gene; V was cut back by 9 bases and J by 3 bases. Germline-derived CDR1 and CDR2 are LNHDA and SQIVND (reference sequence). The CDR3 is 14 residues long. CDR3 protein: CASWDSNYNQPQHF. The CDR3 DNA sequence: TGTGCCAGCTGGGACAGCAACTACAATCAGCCCCAGCATTTT.

The genes are TRBV11-2 and TRBJ2-7; 11 bases match TRBD2. The CDR3 runs to 17 residues. The V segment lost 1 base and the J segment 0 bases; nucleotides outside the gene matches: 5. CDR1 and CDR2 (germline): SGHAT, FQNNGV. The CDR3: CASSLVVAGGVSYEQYF. DNA for the CDR3: TGTGCCAGCAGCTTAGTAGTAGCGGGGGGGGTCTCCTACGAGCAGTACTTC.

This chain joins TRBV5-1 and TRBJ2-1; D not certain. Germline CDR1 SGHRS, CDR2 YFSETQ. The CDR3 covers 16 residues. The V and J ends lost 8 bases and 0 bases respectively, with 18 bases between them. DNA of the CDR3: TGCGCCAGTTCAACGGTTGGTGATAGCTCCTACAATGAGCAGTTCTTC. This translates into CASSTVGDSSYNEQFF.

J is TRBJ2-7 and V is TRBV7-9; D gene unclear. V was shortened by 5 bases and J by 2 bases, with 16 bases between the two germline ends. Germline-derived CDR1 and CDR2 are SEHNR and FQNEAQ (reference sequence). The CDR3 runs to 15 residues. CDR3: CASSQQDRSPYEQYF. The CDR3 nucleotides read TGTGCCAGCAGCCAGCAAGACCGTAGCCCCTACGAGCAGTACTTC. Looking up the rest from reference TRBV7-9 and TRBJ2-7 gives the full variable domain: DTGVSQNPRHKITKRGQNVTFRCDPISEHNRLYWYRQTLGQGPEFLTYFQNEAQLEKSRLLSDRFSAERPKGSFSTLEIQRTEQGDSAMYLCASSQQDRSPYEQYFGPGTRLTVT.

The genes are TRBV4-1 and TRBJ2-1; 11 bases are shared with TRBD2. Losses at the gene ends were 0 bases for V and 7 bases for J; bases not matched to a gene: 17. Looked up from germline, CDR1 is MGHRA and CDR2 is YSYEKL. The CDR3 contains 20 residues. The DNA of the CDR3 is TGCGCCAGCAGCCAAGATGCGCACGGGACTAGCGGCCCCGAGGTGAATGAGCAGTTCTTC. Its protein product is CASSQDAHGTSGPEVNEQFF.

This chain uses TRBV29-1 with TRBJ1-1; D not certain. Germline CDR1 and CDR2: SQVTM and ANQGSEA. The CDR3 has 12 residues. V was pared by 4 bases and J by 0 bases, with 6 bases between. The CDR3 bases are TGCAGCGTTGGGCGGCTGAACACTGAAGCTTTCTTT. Its translation is CSVGRLNTEAFF.

This clone was observed a single time. V is TRBV13 and J is TRBJ2-7; D may be TRBD1 (6 bases). The CDR3 spans 14 residues. In germline, CDR1 is PRHDT, CDR2 FYEKMQ (reference sequence). Trimming pared 5 bases from V and 7 bases from J, leaving 18 bases between. The CDR3 DNA follows: TGTGCCAGCAGCCCGAACAGGGCCGCTAGGGAGCAGTACTTC. Its protein product is CASSPNRAAREQYF.

V and J are TRBV6-5 and TRBJ2-3; the D is unclear. Germline V gives CDR1 MNHEY, CDR2 SVGAGI. V was trimmed by 2 bases and J by 0 bases, leaving 9 bases between them. This CDR3 is 15 amino acids long. CDR3 bases: TGTGCCAGCAGTTACGGGCAGTCTAGCACAGATACGCAGTATTTT. This translates into CASSYGQSSTDTQYF.

This chain joins TRBV4-1 and TRBJ1-6; D gene ambiguous. CDR3 length: 15 residues. CDR1 and CDR2 (germline): MGHRA, YSYEKL. The V gene lost 0 bases and the J gene lost 9 bases, with 12 bases spanning the gap. DNA for the CDR3: TGCGCCAGCAGCCAAGAAGCGGGCGTCTCTTCACCCCTCCACTTT. It specifies CASSQEAGVSSPLHF.

The rearrangement joins TRBV19 to TRBJ2-2; 9 bases match TRBD2. V dropped 3 bases and J dropped 0; count of bases not matched to a gene: 2. The CDR3 sequence is 16 residues long. Germline assignment: CDR1 LNHDA and CDR2 SQIVND (reference sequence). The CDR3 reads CASSILAGANTGELFF. The CDR3 DNA reads TGTGCCAGTAGTATTTTAGCGGGGGCGAACACCGGGGAGCTGTTTTTT.

The chain is built from TRBV27 and TRBJ2-2, with D perhaps matching TRBD1 (6 bases). Germline V gene data show CDR1 as MNHEY and CDR2 as SMNVEV (reference sequence). Trimming cost V 3 bases and J 7 bases, with 6 bases left between them. This CDR3 region has 12 residues. This CDR3 reads CASSFRGGELFF. DNA for the CDR3: TGTGCCAGCAGTTTCAGGGGCGGGGAGCTGTTTTTT.

The chain couples TRBV19 to TRBJ1-1, with TRBD1 matching 7 bases. With 4 bases clipped from V and 11 bases from J, the junction kept 4 bases outside the gene matches. CDR3 size: 11 residues. The germline V gene has CDR1 LNHDA and CDR2 SQIVND (reference sequence). Written as DNA, the CDR3 is TGTGCCAGTAGTAAACAGGGGCGGGCTTTCTTT. Its protein product is CASSKQGRAFF.

The chain uses TRBV9 and TRBJ1-1; TRBD1 might be the D (6 bases). Germline-derived CDR1 and CDR2 are SGDLS and YYNGEE. Trimming took off 4 bases at V and 0 bases at J, with 10 bases between the two ends. CDR3 length: 14 amino acids. CDR3 sequence: CASSPGQMNTEAFF. DNA of the CDR3: TGTGCCAGCAGCCCAGGACAGATGAACACTGAAGCTTTCTTT.